The next 8 T cell receptor beta chains were all read from a single sample in a study of radiation and T cells in renal cell carcinoma. Here immunoSEQ multiplex PCR was the method, and the copy in TCRdb shows in-frame clones only, minus some. The data contain approximately 70,000 clones, roughly 80% of them singletons. Time point specified: blood 4 weeks post-SBRT, at nephrectomy. Sample treatment: 15 Gy SBRT to primary tumor, nephrectomy 4 weeks later. This material consisted of blood, taken from a patient whose treatment included radiotherapy and nephrectomy. The origin of the receptors is a man between 60 and 75 years old with renal cell carcinoma.

This clone has a handful of counts. DNA for the CDR3: TGCAGCGTTGGCCTTTCCTACAATGAGCAGTTCTTC. This gives the protein CSVGLSYNEQFF. V and J are TRBV29-1 and TRBJ2-1; D unresolved. Germline CDR1 is SQVTM and CDR2 is ANQGSEA. Trimming took 4 bases from V and 1 from J, leaving 5 bases between them. This CDR3 region has 12 residues.

This clone is a singleton in its sample. The rearrangement joins TRBV6-1 to TRBJ1-6; tentative D call: TRBD1 (5 bases). Per the germline V gene, CDR1 is MNHNS and CDR2 is SASEGT. The CDR3 is made up of 15 amino acids. V was cut by 4 bases and J by 7 bases, with 14 bases left in between. The CDR3 loop reads CASSGEGRRNSPLHF. The CDR3 DNA sequence: TGTGCCAGCAGTGGAGAGGGACGGCGCAATTCACCCCTCCACTTT.

This clone was found once. The V and J genes are TRBV6-1 and TRBJ1-5; 10 bases fit TRBD1. After removal of 8 bases from V and 2 bases from J, the junction contained 3 bases not matched to a gene. There are 14 residues in the CDR3. Germline lookup yields CDR1 MNHNS and CDR2 SASEGT. CDR3 residues: CASRQGAGNQPQHF. The CDR3 nucleotides are TGTGCCAGCCGACAGGGGGCAGGCAATCAGCCCCAGCATTTT.

V usage is TRBV18 and J usage is TRBJ2-5; D is uncertain. Germline values: CDR1 KGHSH, CDR2 LQKENI. The CDR3 consists of 14 residues. Trimming pared 5 bases from V and 2 bases from J, leaving 12 bases between. This CDR3 reads CASSTLGAQETQYF. In DNA form, the CDR3 reads TGTGCCAGCTCAACTCTGGGCGCACAAGAGACCCAGTACTTC.

The chain has TRBV5-6 and TRBJ2-7; no clear D. The CDR3 contains 13 residues. Between the trimmed V and J ends, which lost 4 bases and 0 bases, there was a span of 8 bases. The V gene's germline CDR1 is SGHDT and CDR2 YYEEEE. DNA for the CDR3: TGTGCCAGCAGCAGGGTGGTCTCCTACGAGCAGTACGTC. Its translation: CASSRVVSYEQYV.

As DNA, the CDR3 is TGTGCCCTGGCATTAGCGGGGGTGACGCACAATGAGCAGTTCTTC. Encoded protein: CALALAGVTHNEQFF. V usage is TRBV30 and J usage is TRBJ2-1; 9 bases fit TRBD2. The length of the CDR3 is 15 residues. Germline lookup yields CDR1 GTSNPN and CDR2 SVGIG (reference sequence). V lost 8 bases to trimming and J lost 5 bases; unmatched junction nucleotides: 13.

The chain joins TRBV19 to TRBJ1-2; 9 bases are a match to TRBD1. The V and J ends lost 6 bases and 3 bases, in that order; junction bases with no gene match: 5. The CDR3 consists of 14 residues. Germline CDR1 LNHDA, CDR2 SQIVND (reference sequence). The CDR3 reads CASSRDREHYGYTF. The CDR3 DNA reads TGTGCCAGTAGCCGGGACAGGGAACACTATGGCTACACCTTC.

The rearrangement uses TRBV30 and TRBJ1-2; D not resolved. The CDR3 sequence is 13 residues long. Germline lookup yields CDR1 GTSNPN and CDR2 SVGIG (reference sequence). The V end was cut by 5 bases, the J end by 2 bases, with 12 bases between. CDR3 residues: CAWGPSLNYGYTF. DNA for the CDR3: TGTGCCTGGGGACCTTCATTAAACTATGGCTACACCTTC.